This TCR beta chain appears in the sequencing data of a study of cytomegalovirus exposure and HLA in healthy donors. The study's findings and limits: Most TCRs appeared rarely, but some public TCRs recurred in many donors. In vitro confirmation showed a few CMV-associated chains to be CMV antigen specific. The study assumed roughly uniform donor sequencing depth for presence/absence analyses. Researchers reported in a later analysis that a missense DCLRE1C variant was tied to TCR beta V- and J-gene trimming.

Trimming stripped 0 bases from V and 7 bases from J, with 15 bases between. This CDR3 comprises 15 residues. The V gene's germline CDR1 is MGHRA and CDR2 YSYEKL. It was with 60 Vbeta and 13 Jbeta primers that the PCR ran. Assay used: immunoSEQ multiplex PCR; TCRdb lists only in-frame clones, some missing. The table lists about 130,000 clones, more than 8% of them singletons. A word on this clone: Its cognate antigen is unknown.

V usage is TRBV4-1 and J usage is TRBJ1-2; D not certain. Material: PBMCs. This TCR derives from a man between 35 and 55 years old in good health and CMV-seronegative. The CDR3 bases are TGCGCCAGCAGCCAAGAATTCCCAGAAGATGGTGGCTACACCTTC. Amino acid sequence: CASSQEFPEDGGYTF.